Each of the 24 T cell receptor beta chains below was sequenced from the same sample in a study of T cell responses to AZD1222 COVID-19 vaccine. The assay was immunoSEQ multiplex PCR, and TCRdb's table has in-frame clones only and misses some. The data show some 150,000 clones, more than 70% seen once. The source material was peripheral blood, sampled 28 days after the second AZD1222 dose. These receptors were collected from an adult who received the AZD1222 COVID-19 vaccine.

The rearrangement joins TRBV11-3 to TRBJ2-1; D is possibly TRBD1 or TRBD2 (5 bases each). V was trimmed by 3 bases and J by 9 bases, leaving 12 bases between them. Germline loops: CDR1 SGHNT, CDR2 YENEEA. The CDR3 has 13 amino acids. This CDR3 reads CASSFRGRGEQFF. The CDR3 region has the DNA TGTGCCAGCAGCTTTCGGGGACGGGGTGAGCAGTTCTTC. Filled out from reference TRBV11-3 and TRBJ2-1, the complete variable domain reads EAGVVQSPRYKIIEKKQPVAFWCNPISGHNTLYWYLQNLGQGPELLIRYENEEAVDDSQLPKDRFSAERLKGVDSTLKIQPAELGDSAVYLCASSFRGRGEQFFGPGTRLTVL.

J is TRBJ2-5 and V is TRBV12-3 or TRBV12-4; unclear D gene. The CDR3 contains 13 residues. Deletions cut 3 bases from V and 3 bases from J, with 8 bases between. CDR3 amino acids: CASSFGQKETQYF. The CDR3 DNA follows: TGTGCCAGCAGTTTTGGGCAGAAAGAGACCCAGTACTTC.

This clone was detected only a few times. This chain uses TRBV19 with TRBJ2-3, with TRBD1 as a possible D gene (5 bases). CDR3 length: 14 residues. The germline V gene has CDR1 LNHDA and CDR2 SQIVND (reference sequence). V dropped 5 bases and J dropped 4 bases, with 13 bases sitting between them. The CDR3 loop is CASSLNGHPDTQYF. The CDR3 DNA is TGTGCCAGTAGTCTCAACGGACACCCAGATACGCAGTATTTT.

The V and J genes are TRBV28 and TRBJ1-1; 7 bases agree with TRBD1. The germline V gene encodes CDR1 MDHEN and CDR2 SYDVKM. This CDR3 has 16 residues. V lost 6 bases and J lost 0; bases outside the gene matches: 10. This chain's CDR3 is CASSPTSDRVNTEAFF. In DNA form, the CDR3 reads TGTGCCAGCAGCCCAACATCAGACAGGGTGAACACTGAAGCTTTCTTT.

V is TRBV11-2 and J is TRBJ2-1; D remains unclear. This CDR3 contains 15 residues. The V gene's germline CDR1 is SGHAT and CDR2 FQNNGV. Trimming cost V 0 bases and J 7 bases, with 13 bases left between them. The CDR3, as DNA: TGTGCCAGCAGCTTAGATCGGGCAGTAAGGAATGAGCAGTTCTTC. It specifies CASSLDRAVRNEQFF.

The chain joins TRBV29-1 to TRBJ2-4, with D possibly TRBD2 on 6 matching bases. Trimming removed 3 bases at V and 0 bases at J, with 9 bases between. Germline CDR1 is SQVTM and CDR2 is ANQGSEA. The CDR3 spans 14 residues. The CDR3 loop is CSVDGGGAKNIQYF. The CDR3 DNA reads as TGCAGCGTTGACGGGGGAGGAGCCAAAAACATTCAGTACTTC. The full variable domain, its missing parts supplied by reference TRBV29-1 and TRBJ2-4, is SAVISQKPSRDICQRGTSLTIQCQVDSQVTMMFWYRQQPGQSLTLIATANQGSEATYESGFVIDKFPISRPNLTFSTLTVSNMSPEDSSIYLCSVDGGGAKNIQYFGAGTRLSVL.

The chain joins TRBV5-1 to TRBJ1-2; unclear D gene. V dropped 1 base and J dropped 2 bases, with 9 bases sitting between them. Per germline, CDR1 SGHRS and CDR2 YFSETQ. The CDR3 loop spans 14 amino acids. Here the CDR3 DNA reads TGCGCCAGCAGCTTGACCCGTCTCAACTATGGCTACACCTTC. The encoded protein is CASSLTRLNYGYTF.

CDR3 bases: TGTGCCTGGAGTGAACCGGGACAGTTTTACGGCTCTGGAAACACCATATATTTT. Translation gives CAWSEPGQFYGSGNTIYF. J is TRBJ1-3 and V is TRBV30, with 7 positions matching TRBD1. Per the germline V gene, CDR1 is GTSNPN and CDR2 is SVGIG (reference sequence). The CDR3 length is 18 residues. V gave up 1 base and J gave up 0 bases; unmatched junction bases: 12.

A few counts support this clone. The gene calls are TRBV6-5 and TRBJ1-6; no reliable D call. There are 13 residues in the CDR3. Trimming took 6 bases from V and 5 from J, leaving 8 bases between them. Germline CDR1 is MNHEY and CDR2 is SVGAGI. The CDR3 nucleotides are TGTGCCAGCAGCAACGAGAATAATTCACCCCTCCACTTT. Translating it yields CASSNENNSPLHF.

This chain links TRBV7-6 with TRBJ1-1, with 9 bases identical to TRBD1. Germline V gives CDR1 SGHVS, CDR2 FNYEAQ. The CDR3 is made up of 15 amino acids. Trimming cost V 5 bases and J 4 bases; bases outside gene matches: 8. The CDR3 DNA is TGTGCCAGCAGCCCTAGGGACAGGGATGTCACTGAAGCTTTCTTT. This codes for CASSPRDRDVTEAFF.

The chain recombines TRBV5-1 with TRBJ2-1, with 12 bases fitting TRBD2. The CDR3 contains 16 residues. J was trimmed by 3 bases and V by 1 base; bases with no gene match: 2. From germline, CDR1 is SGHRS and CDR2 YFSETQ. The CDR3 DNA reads TGCGCCAGCAGCTTGCCGGGACTAGCGGGCTACAATGAGCAGTTCTTC. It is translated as CASSLPGLAGYNEQFF.

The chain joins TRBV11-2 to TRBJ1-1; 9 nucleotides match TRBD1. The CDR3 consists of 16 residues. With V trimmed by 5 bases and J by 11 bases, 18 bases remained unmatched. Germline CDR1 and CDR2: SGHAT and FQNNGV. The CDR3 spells CASSAYRDRARQGAFF. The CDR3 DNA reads TGTGCCAGCAGCGCTTACCGGGACAGGGCGCGCCAGGGGGCTTTCTTT.

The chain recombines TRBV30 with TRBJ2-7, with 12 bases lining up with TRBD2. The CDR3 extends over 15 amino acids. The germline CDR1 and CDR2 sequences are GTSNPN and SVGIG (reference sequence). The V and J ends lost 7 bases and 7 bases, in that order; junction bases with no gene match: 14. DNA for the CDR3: TGTGCCTCCCGGGAGAGACTAGCGGGAGCGAGGGAGCAGTACTTC. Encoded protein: CASRERLAGAREQYF.

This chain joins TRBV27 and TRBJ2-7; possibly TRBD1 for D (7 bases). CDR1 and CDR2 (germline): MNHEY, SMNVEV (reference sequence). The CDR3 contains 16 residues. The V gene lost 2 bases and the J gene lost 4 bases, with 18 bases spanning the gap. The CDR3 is CASSLTRGGGSYEQYF. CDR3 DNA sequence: TGTGCCAGCAGTTTAACGCGTGGAGGGGGCAGTTACGAGCAGTACTTC.

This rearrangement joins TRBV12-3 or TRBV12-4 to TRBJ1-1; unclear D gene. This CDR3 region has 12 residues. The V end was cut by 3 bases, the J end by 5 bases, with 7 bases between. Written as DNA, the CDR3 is TGTGCCAGCAGTTTGGTGGGGACTGAAGCTTTCTTT. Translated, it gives CASSLVGTEAFF.

CDR3 DNA sequence: TGTGCCAGCAGCCAAGAACACGGGAGTGCCTACGAGCAGTACTTC. Translating gives CASSQEHGSAYEQYF. The chain has TRBV14 and TRBJ2-7; D might be TRBD2 (6 bases). Trimming took off 0 bases at V and 2 bases at J, with 11 bases between the two ends. CDR3 size: 15 residues. CDR1 and CDR2 from the germline V gene are SGHDN and FVKESK.

The CDR3 DNA is TGCAGCGCCCGAGACACTGAAGCTTTCTTT. Translation: CSARDTEAFF. This chain uses TRBV29-1 with TRBJ1-1, with no clear D. The CDR3 contains 10 residues. Germline CDR1 reads SQVTM; CDR2 reads ANQGSEA. Trimming removed 7 bases at V and 3 bases at J, with 6 bases between.

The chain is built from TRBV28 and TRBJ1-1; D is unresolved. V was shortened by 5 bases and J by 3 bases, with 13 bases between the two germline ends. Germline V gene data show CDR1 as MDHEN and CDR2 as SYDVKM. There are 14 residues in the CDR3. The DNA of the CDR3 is TGTGCCAGCAGTACATCCGGTAAGGACACTGAAGCTTTCTTT. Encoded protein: CASSTSGKDTEAFF. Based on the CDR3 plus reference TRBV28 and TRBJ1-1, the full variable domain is DVKVTQSSRYLVKRTGEKVFLECVQDMDHENMFWYRQDPGLGLRLIYFSYDVKMKEKGDIPEGYSVSREKKERFSLILESASTNQTSMYLCASSTSGKDTEAFFGQGTRLTVV.

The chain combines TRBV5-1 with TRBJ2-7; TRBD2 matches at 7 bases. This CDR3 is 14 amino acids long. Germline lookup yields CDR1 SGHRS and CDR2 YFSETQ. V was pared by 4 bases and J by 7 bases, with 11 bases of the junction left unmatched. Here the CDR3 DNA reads TGCGCCAGCAGCCCGGAGGGGAGGGCTCGGGAGCAGTACTTC. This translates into CASSPEGRAREQYF.

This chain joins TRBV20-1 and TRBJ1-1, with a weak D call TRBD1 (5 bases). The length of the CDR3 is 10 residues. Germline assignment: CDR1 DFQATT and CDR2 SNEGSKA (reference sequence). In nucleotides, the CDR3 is TGCGGTACTGGTGGGGGTGAAGCTTTCTTT. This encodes CGTGGGEAFF.

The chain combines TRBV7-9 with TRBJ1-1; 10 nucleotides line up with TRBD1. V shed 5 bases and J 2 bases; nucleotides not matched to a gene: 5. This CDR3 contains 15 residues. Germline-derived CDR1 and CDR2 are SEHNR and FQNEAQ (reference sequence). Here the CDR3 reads CASSPRDRGNTEAFF. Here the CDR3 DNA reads TGTGCCAGCAGCCCCCGGGACAGGGGCAACACTGAAGCTTTCTTT.

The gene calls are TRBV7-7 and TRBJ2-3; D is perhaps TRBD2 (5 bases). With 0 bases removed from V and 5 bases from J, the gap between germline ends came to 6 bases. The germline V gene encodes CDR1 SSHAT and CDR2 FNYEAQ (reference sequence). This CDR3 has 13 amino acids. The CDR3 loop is CASSLAGEDTQYF. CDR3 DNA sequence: TGTGCCAGCAGCTTAGCGGGAGAAGATACGCAGTATTTT.

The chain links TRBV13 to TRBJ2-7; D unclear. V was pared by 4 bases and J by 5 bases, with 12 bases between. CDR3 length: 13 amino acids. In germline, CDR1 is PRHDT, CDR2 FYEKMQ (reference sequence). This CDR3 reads CASSSTVSHEQYF. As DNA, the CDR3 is TGTGCCAGCAGCTCTACCGTCAGCCACGAGCAGTACTTC.

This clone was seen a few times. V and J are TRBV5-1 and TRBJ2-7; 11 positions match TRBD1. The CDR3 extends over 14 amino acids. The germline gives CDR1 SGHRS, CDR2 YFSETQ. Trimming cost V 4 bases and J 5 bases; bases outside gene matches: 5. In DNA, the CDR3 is TGCGCCAGCAGCAACGGACAGGGGGCCGACGAGCAGTACTTC. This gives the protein CASSNGQGADEQYF.